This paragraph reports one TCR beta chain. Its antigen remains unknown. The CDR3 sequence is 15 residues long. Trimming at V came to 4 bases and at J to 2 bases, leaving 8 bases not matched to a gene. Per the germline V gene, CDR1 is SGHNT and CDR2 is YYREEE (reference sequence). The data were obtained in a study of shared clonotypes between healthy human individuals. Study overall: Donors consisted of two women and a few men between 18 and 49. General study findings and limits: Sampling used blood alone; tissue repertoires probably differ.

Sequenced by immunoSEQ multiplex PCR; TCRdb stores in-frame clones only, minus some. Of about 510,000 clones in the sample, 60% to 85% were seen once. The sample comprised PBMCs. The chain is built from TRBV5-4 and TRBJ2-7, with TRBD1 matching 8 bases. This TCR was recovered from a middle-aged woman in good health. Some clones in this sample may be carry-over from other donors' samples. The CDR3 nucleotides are TGTGCCAGCAGCCCGTCCGGGACAGGTCCCTACGAGCAGTACTTC. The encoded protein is CASSPSGTGPYEQYF.